Presented here are 24 T cell receptor beta chains from one specimen sequenced in a study of blood T cell repertoires in COVID-19. Only in-frame clones appear in the TCRdb table, and some are missing; sequencing was by immunoSEQ multiplex PCR. There are roughly 250,000 clones in the sample; approximately 89% occur only once, and around 9.1% lies in the top ten. Sequenced material: peripheral blood. These receptors were collected from a middle-aged man who had recovered from COVID-19.

The gene calls are TRBV6-5 and TRBJ2-2; unclear D gene. This CDR3 comprises 14 residues. The V gene's germline CDR1 is MNHEY and CDR2 SVGAGI. V lost 6 bases and J 4 bases, leaving 12 bases between the germline ends. CDR3 DNA sequence: TGTGCCAGCAGCGTAACGGGTGTCACCGGGGAGCTGTTTTTT. Its translation: CASSVTGVTGELFF.

CDR3: CASSGQGGKNTEAFF. The CDR3 DNA follows: TGTGCCAGCAGCGGACAGGGCGGGAAGAACACTGAAGCTTTCTTT. This sequence joins TRBV11-2 and TRBJ1-1; TRBD1 agrees at 8 bases. This CDR3 is built from 15 residues. Germline CDR1 and CDR2: SGHAT and FQNNGV. The V segment lost 5 bases and the J segment 1 base; nucleotides outside the gene matches: 6.

The V gene is TRBV10-3, the J gene TRBJ2-2; TRBD2 matches at 14 bases. This CDR3 comprises 14 residues. With 8 bases clipped from V and 5 bases from J, the junction kept 1 base outside the gene matches. Germline lookup yields CDR1 ENHRY and CDR2 SYGVKD. The CDR3 region has the DNA TGTGCCATCCGGACTAGCGGGAGGACCGGGGAGCTGTTTTTT. Translation: CAIRTSGRTGELFF.

This chain links TRBV7-9 with TRBJ2-3; the match to TRBD1 covers 7 bases. The germline gives CDR1 SEHNR, CDR2 FQNEAQ (reference sequence). The length of the CDR3 is 15 residues. Trimming at V came to 5 bases and at J to 1 base, leaving 6 bases not matched to a gene. The DNA for the CDR3 is TGTGCCAGCAGCGCCCGGGACAGCCGCACAGATACGCAGTATTTT. It encodes CASSARDSRTDTQYF.

The chain couples TRBV6-5 to TRBJ1-6; TRBD1 is a possible D gene (6 bases). CDR3 size: 14 residues. Germline V lookup: CDR1 MNHEY, CDR2 SVGAGI. V was cut by 5 bases and J by 5 bases, with 10 bases left in between. The DNA of the CDR3 is TGTGCCAGCAGTATACAGGGACATAATTCACCCCTCCACTTT. Protein sequence: CASSIQGHNSPLHF.

CDR3 amino acids: CASSLAGIAGTYTQYF. In nucleotides, the CDR3 is TGTGCCAGCAGCTTGGCCGGAATAGCGGGGACTTATACGCAGTATTTT. The genes are TRBV5-5 and TRBJ2-3; TRBD2 matches at 8 bases. The CDR3 is 16 amino acids. In germline, CDR1 is SGHKS, CDR2 YYEKEE (reference sequence). Trimming took 0 bases from V and 7 from J; bases not matched to a gene: 10. The full variable domain, rest sourced from reference TRBV5-5 and TRBJ2-3, is DAGVTQSPTHLIKTRGQQVTLRCSPISGHKSVSWYQQVLGQGPQFIFQYYEKEERGRGNFPDRFSARQFPNYSSELNVNALLLGDSALYLCASSLAGIAGTYTQYFGPGTRLTVL.

This chain links TRBV9 with TRBJ2-7; TRBD2 aligns across 8 bases. V lost 3 bases and J lost 3; bases outside the gene matches: 5. The CDR3 spans 14 residues. Germline V CDR1 and CDR2: SGDLS, YYNGEE. CDR3 nucleotide sequence: TGTGCCAGCAGCGGAGGTACTAGCGGCTACGAGCAGTACTTC. This codes for CASSGGTSGYEQYF.

The chain recombines TRBV5-1 with TRBJ2-3; tentatively, D is TRBD1 (5 bases). The CDR3 consists of 12 residues. V was cut by 7 bases and J by 1 base, with 7 bases left in between. CDR1 is SGHRS and CDR2 is YFSETQ in the germline V gene. The CDR3 bases are TGCGCCAGCCAGGGTGGCACAGATACGCAGTATTTT. Translating it yields CASQGGTDTQYF. Drawing the rest from reference TRBV5-1 and TRBJ2-3, the complete variable domain is KAGVTQTPRYLIKTRGQQVTLSCSPISGHRSVSWYQQTPGQGLQFLFEYFSETQRNKGNFPGRFSGRQFSNSRSEMNVSTLELGDSALYLCASQGGTDTQYFGPGTRLTVL.

This clone was detected a few times. The V and J genes are TRBV4-3 and TRBJ2-1; 8 positions match TRBD2. The CDR3 contains 17 residues. Germline V gene sequence: CDR1 LGHNA, CDR2 YSLEER. The J segment lost 4 bases and the V segment lost 2 bases, leaving 10 bases of the junction unmatched. CDR3: CASSQSLLAVRYNEQFF. The CDR3, as DNA: TGCGCCAGCAGCCAATCGTTACTAGCGGTAAGGTACAATGAGCAGTTCTTC.

The chain links TRBV5-8 to TRBJ1-1; 8 positions agree with TRBD1. This CDR3 comprises 16 residues. The trim removed 0 bases at V and 5 bases at J, leaving 9 bases unmatched. Germline V lookup: CDR1 SGHTS, CDR2 YDEGEE. CDR3 bases: TGTGCCAGCAGCTTGGATCGGACAGGGTGGGTGACTGAAGCTTTCTTT. Translated, it gives CASSLDRTGWVTEAFF.

V gene TRBV6-6 combines with J gene TRBJ1-1; TRBD1 might be the D (5 bases). Germline V lookup: CDR1 MNHNY, CDR2 SVGAGI (reference sequence). CDR3 length equals 14 residues. Trimming cost V 7 bases and J 1 base, with 13 bases left between them. CDR3 region: CASTLRRGNTEAFF. The CDR3 DNA sequence: TGTGCCAGCACCCTTAGGAGGGGGAACACTGAAGCTTTCTTT.

The rearrangement uses TRBV15 and TRBJ2-1, with 8 bases aligning to TRBD2. The CDR3 sequence is 16 residues long. Germline V gene data show CDR1 as LNHNV and CDR2 as YYDKDF (reference sequence). After removal of 3 bases from V and 5 bases from J, the junction contained 9 bases not matched to a gene. CDR3 region: CATSRALAGEDNEQFF. The DNA for the CDR3 is TGTGCCACCAGCAGGGCCCTAGCGGGTGAGGACAATGAGCAGTTCTTC.

The chain joins TRBV12-5 to TRBJ2-7, with 7 bases lining up with TRBD2. The CDR3 spans 13 residues. Germline CDR1 LGHNT, CDR2 FRNRAP. The J segment lost 6 bases and the V segment lost 1 base, leaving 3 bases of the junction unmatched. CDR3 in amino acids: CASGLGRGGEQYF. The CDR3 DNA follows: TGTGCTAGTGGTTTGGGCCGCGGGGGCGAGCAGTACTTC.

The V and J genes are TRBV5-1 and TRBJ1-5; D perhaps matches TRBD1 (5 bases). V was shortened by 0 bases and J by 7 bases, with 14 bases between the two germline ends. CDR1 and CDR2 (germline): SGHRS, YFSETQ. CDR3 length equals 15 residues. CDR3 protein: CASSLDGRAIQPQHF. The CDR3 DNA reads as TGCGCCAGCAGCTTGGATGGCAGGGCCATCCAGCCCCAGCATTTT.

The rearrangement joins TRBV19 to TRBJ1-2; no clear D gene. V was cut by 0 bases and J by 2 bases, with 7 bases left in between. This CDR3 comprises 14 residues. Germline loops: CDR1 LNHDA, CDR2 SQIVND (reference sequence). CDR3: CASSIETRNYGYTF. Written as DNA, the CDR3 is TGTGCCAGTAGTATAGAAACACGAAACTATGGCTACACCTTC. Filled out from reference TRBV19 and TRBJ1-2, the complete variable domain reads DGGITQSPKYLFRKEGQNVTLSCEQNLNHDAMYWYRQDPGQGLRLIYYSQIVNDFQKGDIAEGYSVSREKKESFPLTVTSAQKNPTAFYLCASSIETRNYGYTFGSGTRLTVV.

The table lists this clone with a few counts. The rearrangement links TRBV7-9 to TRBJ2-1; 8 bases match TRBD2. CDR1 and CDR2 (germline): SEHNR, FQNEAQ (reference sequence). J gave up 0 bases and V 5 bases, and 6 bases lay outside the gene matches. The CDR3 totals 16 residues. The CDR3 loop reads CASSPVAGSSYNEQFF. CDR3 nucleotide sequence: TGTGCCAGCAGCCCAGTAGCGGGGAGCTCCTACAATGAGCAGTTCTTC.

This sequence joins TRBV27 and TRBJ1-1; D possibly corresponds to TRBD1 (6 bases). V was shortened by 6 bases and J by 7 bases, with 15 bases between the two germline ends. The CDR3 is 13 amino acids. Germline V gene sequence: CDR1 MNHEY, CDR2 SMNVEV (reference sequence). CDR3: CASRLMGALEAFF. Here the CDR3 DNA reads TGTGCCAGCAGGTTGATGGGGGCACTTGAAGCTTTCTTT.

Only a few counts were recorded for this clone. The rearrangement joins TRBV5-1 to TRBJ2-1, with 10 positions matching TRBD2. Germline V gene sequence: CDR1 SGHRS, CDR2 YFSETQ. V lost 3 bases to trimming and J lost 4 bases; unmatched junction nucleotides: 4. CDR3 length: 15 residues. The CDR3 region is CASSSSSGGYNEQFF. The CDR3 nucleotides read TGCGCCAGCAGCTCCTCTAGCGGGGGTTACAATGAGCAGTTCTTC. The entire variable domain, with the rest obtained from reference TRBV5-1 and TRBJ2-1, is as follows: KAGVTQTPRYLIKTRGQQVTLSCSPISGHRSVSWYQQTPGQGLQFLFEYFSETQRNKGNFPGRFSGRQFSNSRSEMNVSTLELGDSALYLCASSSSSGGYNEQFFGPGTRLTVL.

This chain links TRBV19 with TRBJ1-2; possible D gene TRBD1, 5 bases. Germline V gene data show CDR1 as LNHDA and CDR2 as SQIVND (reference sequence). Trimming removed 7 bases at V and 1 base at J, with 13 bases between. The CDR3 contains 14 residues. This CDR3 reads CASIQGKGNYGYTF. The CDR3 DNA is TGTGCCAGTATCCAGGGAAAGGGTAACTATGGCTACACCTTC.

This chain links TRBV6-5 with TRBJ2-1; a weak D match, TRBD1 (6 bases). Germline CDR1 is MNHEY and CDR2 is SVGAGI. The CDR3 sequence is 12 residues long. With 8 bases removed from V and 2 bases from J, the gap between germline ends came to 7 bases. This CDR3 reads CASEGAYNEQFF. As DNA, the CDR3 is TGTGCCAGCGAGGGGGCCTACAATGAGCAGTTCTTC.

The V call is TRBV5-1, the J call TRBJ2-5; D is perhaps TRBD2 (6 bases). Trimming left V 4 bases short and J 4 bases short, with 14 bases between. The CDR3 loop spans 14 amino acids. Per the germline V gene, CDR1 is SGHRS and CDR2 is YFSETQ. CDR3 bases: TGCGCCAGCAGCGAAGTCCCAGCGGGAGAGACCCAGTACTTC. Translating it yields CASSEVPAGETQYF.

The V gene is TRBV5-4, the J gene TRBJ1-2; the D is unclear. V shed 4 bases and J shed 4 bases, with 11 bases lying between them. The CDR3 runs to 13 residues. In germline, CDR1 is SGHNT, CDR2 YYREEE (reference sequence). The CDR3 is CASSVDSFYGYTF. In nucleotides, the CDR3 is TGTGCCAGCAGCGTGGACTCTTTCTATGGCTACACCTTC.

As to this clone: Other nucleotide sequences from this sample produce the same CDR3. The rearrangement links TRBV11-2 to TRBJ1-1, with 8 bases aligning to TRBD1. The trim removed 0 bases at V and 5 bases at J, leaving 5 bases unmatched. The CDR3 spans 15 residues. Germline V gene sequence: CDR1 SGHAT, CDR2 FQNNGV. The CDR3 reads CASSLERTGKTEAFF. The CDR3 DNA sequence: TGTGCCAGCAGCTTAGAGCGGACAGGGAAGACTGAAGCTTTCTTT. The whole variable domain, remainder taken from reference TRBV11-2 and TRBJ1-1, is EAGVAQSPRYKIIEKRQSVAFWCNPISGHATLYWYQQILGQGPKLLIQFQNNGVVDDSQLPKDRFSAERLKGVDSTLKIQPAKLEDSAVYLCASSLERTGKTEAFFGQGTRLTVV.

V is TRBV7-3 and J is TRBJ2-3, with 9 bases lining up with TRBD2. Germline values: CDR1 SGHTA, CDR2 FQGTGA. J gave up 0 bases and V 5 bases, and 6 bases lay outside the gene matches. The CDR3 runs to 16 residues. Here the CDR3 DNA reads TGTGCCAGCAGCATTCTAGCGGGGCCGAGCACAGATACGCAGTATTTT. Translation gives CASSILAGPSTDTQYF.